These T cell receptor beta chains were read from a single sample in a study of OX40 agonist ivuxolimab in advanced cancers. TCRdb's copy holds only in-frame clones and misses some; the assay was immunoSEQ multiplex PCR. The profile shows 55,000 to 90,000 clones, 75% to 90% of them singletons. Sequencing used CD4+ or CD8+ T cells sorted from blood, obtained in a trial of the OX40 agonist ivuxolimab. These receptors were obtained from an adult with an advanced solid tumor such as melanoma, head and neck, liver or kidney cancer. Each CDR3 is given with its conserved first and last residue. Each record gives: clone size, V gene, D gene, J gene, CDR3 protein, CDR3 DNA. D genes are given only for firm matches. Part of the rows lack a size; the others show once, few, many or a class for expanded clones.

abundance: -
v_gene: TRBV5-6
d_gene: -
j_gene: TRBJ2-5
CDR3aa: CASRKWGRAPQEAQYF
CDR3nt: TGTGCCAGCCGAAAGTGGGGGCGGGCTCCCCAAGAGGCCCAGTACTTC

abundance: -
v_gene: TRBV7-9
d_gene: -
j_gene: TRBJ1-5
CDR3aa: CASSLGGDQPQHF
CDR3nt: TGTGCCAGCAGCTTAGGAGGGGATCAGCCCCAGCATTTT

abundance: -
v_gene: TRBV4-2
d_gene: -
j_gene: TRBJ1-1
CDR3aa: CASSQGGAGNTEAFF
CDR3nt: TGTGCCAGCAGCCAAGGGGGGGCGGGGAACACTGAAGCTTTCTTT

abundance: once
v_gene: TRBV5-6
d_gene: -
j_gene: TRBJ1-2
CDR3aa: CASSLGQPYGYTF
CDR3nt: TGTGCCAGCAGCTTGGGACAGCCCTATGGCTACACCTTC

abundance: few
v_gene: TRBV4-2
d_gene: -
j_gene: TRBJ1-1
CDR3aa: CASSQDLNEAFF
CDR3nt: TGTGCCAGCAGCCAAGATCTCAATGAAGCTTTCTTT

abundance: once
v_gene: TRBV7-7
d_gene: TRBD1
j_gene: TRBJ2-7
CDR3aa: CASSPQGAAGEQYF
CDR3nt: TGTGCTAGCAGCCCCCAGGGGGCCGCAGGCGAGCAGTACTTC

abundance: -
v_gene: TRBV19
d_gene: -
j_gene: TRBJ2-3
CDR3aa: CASSIRGGGLTDTQYF
CDR3nt: TGTGCCAGTAGTATCCGAGGGGGAGGCTTGACAGATACGCAGTATTTT

abundance: -
v_gene: TRBV5-1
d_gene: -
j_gene: TRBJ2-3
CDR3aa: CASSPGGRTDTQYF
CDR3nt: TGCGCCAGCAGCCCAGGGGGGAGGACAGATACGCAGTATTTT

abundance: -
v_gene: TRBV7-9
d_gene: -
j_gene: TRBJ1-2
CDR3aa: CASSANRDGYTF
CDR3nt: TGTGCCAGCAGCGCTAACAGGGATGGCTACACCTTC

abundance: -
v_gene: TRBV5-4
d_gene: -
j_gene: TRBJ2-7
CDR3aa: CASSLDINYEQYF
CDR3nt: TGTGCCAGCAGCTTGGACATAAATTACGAGCAGTACTTC

abundance: -
v_gene: TRBV30
d_gene: -
j_gene: TRBJ2-2
CDR3aa: CASQGSGELFF
CDR3nt: TGTGCCTCACAGGGATCCGGGGAGCTGTTTTTT

abundance: -
v_gene: TRBV6-5
d_gene: TRBD1
j_gene: TRBJ1-4
CDR3aa: CASSRQGARVEKLFF
CDR3nt: TGTGCCAGCAGTCGGCAGGGGGCGCGAGTCGAAAAACTGTTTTTT

abundance: -
v_gene: TRBV6-5
d_gene: -
j_gene: TRBJ1-1
CDR3aa: CASSYRDTEAFF
CDR3nt: TGTGCCAGCAGTTACAGAGACACTGAAGCTTTCTTT

abundance: -
v_gene: TRBV7-2
d_gene: -
j_gene: TRBJ1-1
CDR3aa: CASSLAITSAGVAFF
CDR3nt: TGTGCCAGCAGCTTAGCTATAACGTCCGCGGGGGTGGCTTTCTTT

abundance: -
v_gene: TRBV7-9
d_gene: -
j_gene: TRBJ2-3
CDR3aa: CASSLGSADTQYF
CDR3nt: TGTGCCAGCAGCTTAGGATCGGCAGATACGCAGTATTTT

abundance: -
v_gene: TRBV2
d_gene: TRBD2
j_gene: TRBJ2-1
CDR3aa: CASRILAGGNNEQFF
CDR3nt: TGTGCCAGCAGGATTCTAGCGGGGGGTAACAATGAGCAGTTCTTC

abundance: -
v_gene: TRBV19
d_gene: -
j_gene: TRBJ1-2
CDR3aa: CASSIDRGIDGYTF
CDR3nt: TGTGCCAGTAGTATAGACAGGGGAATCGACGGCTACACCTTC

abundance: -
v_gene: TRBV7-9
d_gene: TRBD2
j_gene: TRBJ2-3
CDR3aa: CASSSPGGYSHPDTQYF
CDR3nt: TGTGCCAGCAGCTCCCCCGGGGGGTACTCCCATCCAGATACGCAGTATTTT

abundance: few
v_gene: TRBV5-6
d_gene: -
j_gene: TRBJ1-2
CDR3aa: CASSTYYSYGYTF
CDR3nt: TGTGCCAGCAGCACGTATTACAGCTATGGCTACACCTTC

abundance: -
v_gene: TRBV5-1
d_gene: -
j_gene: TRBJ2-7
CDR3aa: CASSLGQTRSSYEQYF
CDR3nt: TGCGCCAGCAGCTTGGGCCAAACAAGAAGCTCCTACGAGCAGTACTTC

abundance: -
v_gene: TRBV6-5
d_gene: -
j_gene: TRBJ1-2
CDR3aa: CATYRANYGYTF
CDR3nt: TGTGCCACCTACAGGGCTAACTATGGCTACACCTTC

abundance: -
v_gene: TRBV12-5
d_gene: -
j_gene: TRBJ2-1
CDR3aa: CASNGGSGWTGSYNEQFF
CDR3nt: TGTGCTAGTAACGGAGGGTCCGGGTGGACAGGCTCCTACAATGAGCAGTTCTTC

abundance: -
v_gene: TRBV6-5
d_gene: -
j_gene: TRBJ2-2
CDR3aa: CASSYSRFPATGELFF
CDR3nt: TGTGCCAGCAGTTACTCGCGATTCCCGGCCACCGGGGAGCTGTTTTTT

abundance: -
v_gene: TRBV5-1
d_gene: -
j_gene: TRBJ2-1
CDR3aa: CASSLDGSYNEQFF
CDR3nt: TGCGCCAGCAGCTTGGATGGCAGTTACAATGAGCAGTTCTTC

abundance: few
v_gene: TRBV2
d_gene: TRBD2
j_gene: TRBJ2-1
CDR3aa: CASSRPRTSGGSINSYNEQFF
CDR3nt: TGTGCCAGCAGTCGACCGAGGACTAGCGGGGGGTCCATAAACTCCTACAATGAGCAGTTCTTC

abundance: -
v_gene: TRBV28
d_gene: -
j_gene: TRBJ2-3
CDR3aa: CASSLGGGTDTQYF
CDR3nt: TGTGCCAGCAGTTTGGGGGGAGGCACAGATACGCAGTATTTT

abundance: -
v_gene: TRBV11-1
d_gene: -
j_gene: TRBJ1-4
CDR3aa: CASSRTSAQKNEKLFF
CDR3nt: TGTGCCAGCAGCCGGACGTCGGCCCAAAAAAATGAAAAACTGTTTTTT

abundance: -
v_gene: TRBV30
d_gene: -
j_gene: TRBJ1-5
CDR3aa: CAWNSGAGQPQHF
CDR3nt: TGTGCCTGGAATTCTGGGGCTGGACAGCCCCAGCATTTT

abundance: -
v_gene: TRBV7-2
d_gene: -
j_gene: TRBJ1-2
CDR3aa: CASSQGLGYGYTF
CDR3nt: TGTGCCAGCAGCCAGGGACTGGGGTATGGCTACACCTTC

abundance: once
v_gene: TRBV27
d_gene: -
j_gene: TRBJ2-5
CDR3aa: CASSYQFSVEETQYF
CDR3nt: TGTGCCAGCAGTTACCAATTTTCGGTGGAAGAGACCCAGTACTTC

abundance: few
v_gene: TRBV6-5
d_gene: -
j_gene: TRBJ1-6
CDR3aa: CASSYGGKGPLHF
CDR3nt: TGTGCCAGCAGTTACGGGGGGAAGGGACCCCTCCACTTT

abundance: -
v_gene: TRBV6-5
d_gene: -
j_gene: TRBJ2-7
CDR3aa: CATLSGGGGGYF
CDR3nt: TGTGCCACCCTCTCTGGGGGCGGAGGCGGATACTTC

abundance: -
v_gene: TRBV6-1
d_gene: -
j_gene: TRBJ2-5
CDR3aa: CASSGTSSRETQYF
CDR3nt: TGTGCCAGCAGTGGGACATCCAGTAGAGAGACCCAGTACTTC

abundance: few
v_gene: TRBV5-1
d_gene: -
j_gene: TRBJ2-7
CDR3aa: CASSLTTAFYEQYF
CDR3nt: TGCGCCAGCAGCTTGACGACAGCTTTCTACGAGCAGTACTTC

abundance: -
v_gene: TRBV2
d_gene: TRBD1
j_gene: TRBJ2-3
CDR3aa: CASSGAGTGSTDTQYF
CDR3nt: TGTGCCAGCAGTGGGGCCGGGACAGGGAGCACAGATACGCAGTATTTT

abundance: once
v_gene: TRBV30
d_gene: -
j_gene: TRBJ2-2
CDR3aa: CAWERGAAGELFF
CDR3nt: TGTGCCTGGGAAAGAGGGGCGGCCGGGGAGCTGTTTTTT

abundance: -
v_gene: TRBV7-9
d_gene: -
j_gene: TRBJ1-6
CDR3aa: CASSFGGANSPLHF
CDR3nt: TGTGCCAGCAGCTTCGGGGGCGCCAATTCACCCCTCCACTTT

abundance: once
v_gene: TRBV20-1
d_gene: -
j_gene: TRBJ2-1
CDR3aa: CSANGPNEQFF
CDR3nt: TGCAGTGCTAACGGCCCCAATGAGCAGTTCTTC

abundance: -
v_gene: TRBV2
d_gene: -
j_gene: TRBJ1-6
CDR3aa: CASSGPGFPHSPLHF
CDR3nt: TGTGCCAGCAGCGGACCGGGATTCCCCCATTCACCCCTCCACTTT

abundance: once
v_gene: TRBV28
d_gene: TRBD2
j_gene: TRBJ2-5
CDR3aa: CASTPGGLQETQYF
CDR3nt: TGTGCCAGCACTCCGGGGGGACTTCAAGAGACCCAGTACTTC

abundance: -
v_gene: TRBV2
d_gene: -
j_gene: TRBJ1-2
CDR3aa: CASSENHRVGYGYTF
CDR3nt: TGTGCCAGCAGTGAAAACCACAGGGTGGGATATGGCTACACCTTC

abundance: -
v_gene: TRBV11-2
d_gene: TRBD2
j_gene: TRBJ2-5
CDR3aa: CASSLGTGGQYF
CDR3nt: TGTGCCAGCAGCTTAGGGACGGGGGGCCAGTACTTC

abundance: -
v_gene: TRBV6-4
d_gene: TRBD1
j_gene: TRBJ1-2
CDR3aa: CASSSTGGNYGYTF
CDR3nt: TGTGCCAGCAGCTCAACAGGGGGCAACTATGGCTACACCTTC

abundance: -
v_gene: TRBV7-3
d_gene: -
j_gene: TRBJ2-3
CDR3aa: CASSLFEGSGTQYF
CDR3nt: TGTGCCAGCAGCTTATTTGAAGGGAGTGGAACGCAGTATTTT

abundance: once
v_gene: TRBV28
d_gene: TRBD2
j_gene: TRBJ2-5
CDR3aa: CASSPHRGGETQYF
CDR3nt: TGTGCCAGCAGTCCTCACCGGGGGGGTGAGACCCAGTACTTC

abundance: -
v_gene: TRBV7-9
d_gene: -
j_gene: TRBJ1-3
CDR3aa: CATPRGGISGNTIYF
CDR3nt: TGTGCCACCCCGCGGGGAGGGATCTCTGGAAACACCATATATTTT

abundance: -
v_gene: TRBV29-1
d_gene: -
j_gene: TRBJ2-7
CDR3aa: CSVAATGSSYEQYF
CDR3nt: TGCAGCGTTGCGGCCACGGGGTCCTCCTACGAGCAGTACTTC

abundance: -
v_gene: TRBV18
d_gene: TRBD1
j_gene: TRBJ2-5
CDR3aa: CASSPLTQGKETQYF
CDR3nt: TGTGCCAGCTCACCATTAACACAGGGGAAAGAGACCCAGTACTTC

abundance: -
v_gene: TRBV29-1
d_gene: -
j_gene: TRBJ2-7
CDR3aa: CSVEEWGHQSSAYEQYF
CDR3nt: TGCAGCGTTGAAGAGTGGGGGCATCAGTCCTCAGCCTACGAGCAGTACTTC